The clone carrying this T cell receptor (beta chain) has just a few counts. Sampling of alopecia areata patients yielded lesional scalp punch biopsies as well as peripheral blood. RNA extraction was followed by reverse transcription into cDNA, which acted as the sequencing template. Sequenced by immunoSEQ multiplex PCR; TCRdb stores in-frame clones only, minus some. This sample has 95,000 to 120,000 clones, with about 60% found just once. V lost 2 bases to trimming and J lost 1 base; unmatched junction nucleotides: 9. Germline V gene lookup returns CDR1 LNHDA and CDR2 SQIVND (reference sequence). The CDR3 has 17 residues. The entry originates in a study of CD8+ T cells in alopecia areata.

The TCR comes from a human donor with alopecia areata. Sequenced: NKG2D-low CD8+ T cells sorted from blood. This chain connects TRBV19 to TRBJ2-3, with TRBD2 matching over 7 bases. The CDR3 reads CASSIFGGRGGTDTQYF. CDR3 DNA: TGTGCCAGTAGTATATTTGGCGGGAGAGGAGGCACAGATACGCAGTATTTT.